This TCR beta chain came from a study of blood T cell repertoires in COVID-19. V lost 4 bases and J 1 base, leaving 10 bases between the germline ends. There are 14 residues in the CDR3. The V gene's germline CDR1 is LGHDT and CDR2 YNNKEL (reference sequence). Generated by immunoSEQ multiplex PCR, the TCRdb table keeps only in-frame clones and is missing some. The sample lists about 61,000 clones; roughly 87% were seen once. The sequenced material came from peripheral blood. The chain combines TRBV3-1 (or the pseudogene TRBV3-2) with TRBJ1-1; no clear D. The receptor comes from an elderly man in a cohort sampled during active COVID-19. CDR3 sequence: CASSRQASNTEAFF. The DNA of the CDR3 is TGTGCCAGCAGCCGGCAGGCTTCGAACACTGAAGCTTTCTTT.